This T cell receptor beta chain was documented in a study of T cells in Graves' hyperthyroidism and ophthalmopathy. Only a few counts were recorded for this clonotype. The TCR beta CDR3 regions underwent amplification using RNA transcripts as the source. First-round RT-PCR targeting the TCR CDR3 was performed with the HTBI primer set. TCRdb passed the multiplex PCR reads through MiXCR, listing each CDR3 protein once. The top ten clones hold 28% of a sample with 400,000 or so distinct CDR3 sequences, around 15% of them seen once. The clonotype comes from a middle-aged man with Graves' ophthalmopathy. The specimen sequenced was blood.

For the CDR3, the DNA is TGTGCCAGCAGCGGCGCAGGGGGAAAAGCCGGGGAGCTGTTTTTT. Translated, it gives CASSGAGGKAGELFF. The rearrangement uses TRBV9 and TRBJ2-2; TRBD1 matches at 7 bases. J lost 6 bases, V lost 3 bases, and 8 bases had no gene match. The CDR3 extends over 15 amino acids. Germline-derived CDR1 and CDR2 are SGDLS and YYNGEE.